Listed here are 15 T cell receptor beta chains from one sample, sequenced in a study of T cells in localized non-small cell lung cancer. Here immunoSEQ multiplex PCR was the method, and the copy in TCRdb shows in-frame clones only, minus some. The sample lists about 16,000 clones, around nine tenths occurring once. Specimen: peripheral blood, collected before any cancer treatment. All receptors derive from a female donor over 55 with stage III squamous cell lung carcinoma.

The chain has TRBV9 and TRBJ2-1; TRBD1 might be the D (5 bases). This CDR3 has 16 amino acids. Germline CDR1 is SGDLS and CDR2 is YYNGEE. The V end was cut by 6 bases, the J end by 4 bases, with 20 bases between. CDR3 region: CASTSGISSKYNEQFF. CDR3 nucleotides: TGTGCCAGCACCTCAGGGATCTCCTCAAAATACAATGAGCAGTTCTTC.

This clone was detected only once. This chain links TRBV7-2 with TRBJ1-1; D call uncertain. The CDR3 runs to 13 residues. The germline V and J ends were trimmed by 2 bases and 0 bases, with 4 bases remaining between them. Germline assignment: CDR1 SGHTA and CDR2 FQGNSA. The CDR3 region is CASSLSLNTEAFF. CDR3 sequence (DNA): TGTGCCAGCAGCTTATCATTGAACACTGAAGCTTTCTTT.

CDR3 nucleotide sequence: TGCGCCAGCCGACCGGCCCTCTTAATGAACACTGAAGCTTTCTTT. The encoded protein is CASRPALLMNTEAFF. The rearrangement joins TRBV5-1 to TRBJ1-1, with D hard to call. Germline V CDR1 and CDR2: SGHRS, YFSETQ. CDR3 length equals 15 residues. The ends were cut back, 7 bases at V and 0 bases at J, with 16 bases in the middle.

V gene TRBV19 combines with J gene TRBJ1-6, with a tentative D call TRBD1 (5 bases). Trimming took 6 bases from V and 0 from J, leaving 12 bases between them. CDR1 is LNHDA and CDR2 is SQIVND in the germline V gene (reference sequence). This CDR3 has 16 amino acids. CDR3 DNA: TGTGCCAGTAGCCGACAGCGGAGCTCCTATAATTCACCCCTCCACTTT. Translation: CASSRQRSSYNSPLHF.

The chain couples TRBV20-1 to TRBJ2-7, with 10 bases aligning to TRBD1. V was clipped by 6 bases and J by 6 bases; unmatched bases: 2. The CDR3 is 11 amino acids. From germline, CDR1 is DFQATT and CDR2 SNEGSKA (reference sequence). The CDR3 reads CSAGQGVEQYF. In DNA form, the CDR3 reads TGCAGTGCCGGACAGGGGGTCGAGCAGTACTTC.

This chain links TRBV6-5 with TRBJ1-1, with D possibly matching TRBD1 (6 bases). From germline, CDR1 is MNHEY and CDR2 SVGAGI. Trimming cost V 0 bases and J 1 base, with 9 bases left between them. This CDR3 region has 15 residues. CDR3 sequence: CASSYSRDKNTEAFF. DNA for the CDR3: TGTGCCAGCAGTTACTCCCGGGACAAGAACACTGAAGCTTTCTTT.

The chain is built from TRBV15 and TRBJ1-5; 7 bases are a match to TRBD1. Germline V gives CDR1 LNHNV, CDR2 YYDKDF (reference sequence). The CDR3 runs 13 residues. The V gene end was trimmed by 6 bases and the J gene end by 6 bases; junction bases not matched to a gene: 5. The CDR3 sequence is CATRRQGSQPQHF. The CDR3 bases are TGTGCCACCAGGAGACAGGGATCTCAGCCCCAGCATTTT.

This clone was counted only a few times. Here the CDR3 reads CASSFQLADTQYF. The CDR3 DNA follows: TGTGCCAGCAGTTTCCAACTAGCGGATACGCAGTATTTT. The chain joins TRBV27 to TRBJ2-3, with 7 bases aligning to TRBD2. CDR3 size: 13 residues. Trimming removed 3 bases from V and 6 bases from J; junction bases left unmatched: 3. The V gene's germline CDR1 is MNHEY and CDR2 SMNVEV (reference sequence).

The chain has TRBV5-4 and TRBJ2-1, with 8 bases lining up with TRBD1. CDR3 size: 15 residues. Trimming cost V 5 bases and J 8 bases; bases outside gene matches: 12. Germline V gene data show CDR1 as SGHNT and CDR2 as YYREEE (reference sequence). The CDR3 sequence: CASREGAGGLDEQFF. The CDR3, as DNA: TGTGCCAGCAGGGAGGGGGCAGGGGGCCTTGATGAGCAGTTCTTC.

The V call is TRBV28, the J call TRBJ2-1; 7 bases align to TRBD1. Germline trimming cut 3 bases from V and 4 bases from J; bases unmatched to any gene: 6. Germline V gives CDR1 MDHEN, CDR2 SYDVKM. CDR3 length: 15 residues. CDR3 in DNA: TGTGCCAGCAGTTTCGCGGACAGGAGTTACAATGAGCAGTTCTTC. Translation gives CASSFADRSYNEQFF.

The chain has TRBV6-5 and TRBJ2-3; D is perhaps TRBD1 (6 bases). The germline V gene encodes CDR1 MNHEY and CDR2 SVGAGI. The CDR3 totals 15 residues. V dropped 5 bases and J dropped 2 bases, with 14 bases sitting between them. The CDR3 bases are TGTGCCAGCAGTCAGGACAGCCCGATCACAGATACGCAGTATTTT. Residues: CASSQDSPITDTQYF.

The rearrangement links TRBV28 to TRBJ2-1, with a tentative D call TRBD2 (6 bases). V was shortened by 8 bases and J by 5 bases, with 16 bases between the two germline ends. The CDR3 has 14 amino acids. Germline V gene lookup returns CDR1 MDHEN and CDR2 SYDVKM. The CDR3 is CASGLAGRHNEQFF. CDR3 sequence (DNA): TGTGCCAGCGGCCTGGCGGGGAGGCACAATGAGCAGTTCTTC. The full variable domain, rest sourced from reference TRBV28 and TRBJ2-1, is DVKVTQSSRYLVKRTGEKVFLECVQDMDHENMFWYRQDPGLGLRLIYFSYDVKMKEKGDIPEGYSVSREKKERFSLILESASTNQTSMYLCASGLAGRHNEQFFGPGTRLTVL.

The V gene is TRBV10-3, the J gene TRBJ1-1; possible D gene TRBD1, 5 bases. CDR1 and CDR2 (germline): ENHRY, SYGVKD. The CDR3 contains 14 residues. Trimming removed 2 bases at V and 3 bases at J, with 10 bases between. In DNA form, the CDR3 reads TGTGCCATCAGTGAGGCAGGGCGCGACACTGAAGCTTTCTTT. Protein sequence: CAISEAGRDTEAFF.

This chain joins TRBV2 and TRBJ1-1; D is undetermined. Trimming took off 0 bases at V and 3 bases at J, with 11 bases between the two ends. Germline V gives CDR1 SNHLY, CDR2 FYNNEI. The CDR3 length is 15 residues. The CDR3 here is CASSEAPRQDTEAFF. DNA for the CDR3: TGTGCCAGCAGTGAAGCGCCCAGGCAAGACACTGAAGCTTTCTTT. Based on the CDR3 plus reference TRBV2 and TRBJ1-1, the full variable domain is EPEVTQTPSHQVTQMGQEVILRCVPISNHLYFYWYRQILGQKVEFLVSFYNNEISEKSEIFDDQFSVERPDGSNFTLKIRSTKLEDSAMYFCASSEAPRQDTEAFFGQGTRLTVV.

This clone was seen once. The CDR3 spells CASSDPSGFYNEQFF. In DNA form, the CDR3 reads TGTGCCAGCAGTGACCCTAGCGGCTTCTACAATGAGCAGTTCTTC. The rearrangement uses TRBV6-1 and TRBJ2-1, with 7 bases identical to TRBD2. V gave up 3 bases and J gave up 3 bases; unmatched junction bases: 5. This CDR3 is built from 15 residues. The germline CDR1 and CDR2 sequences are MNHNS and SASEGT.